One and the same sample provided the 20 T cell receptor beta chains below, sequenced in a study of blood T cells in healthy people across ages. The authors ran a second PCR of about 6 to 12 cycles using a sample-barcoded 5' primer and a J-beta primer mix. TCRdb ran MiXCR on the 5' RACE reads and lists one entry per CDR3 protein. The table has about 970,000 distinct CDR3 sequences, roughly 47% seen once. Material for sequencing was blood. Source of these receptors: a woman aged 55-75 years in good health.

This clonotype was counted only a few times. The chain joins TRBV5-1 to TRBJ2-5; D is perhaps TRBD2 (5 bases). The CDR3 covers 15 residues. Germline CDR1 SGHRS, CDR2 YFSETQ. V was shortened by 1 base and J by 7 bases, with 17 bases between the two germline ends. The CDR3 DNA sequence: TGCGCCAGCAGCTTGTTGGGAGTGATAAGGAGGACCCAGTACTTC. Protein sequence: CASSLLGVIRRTQYF.

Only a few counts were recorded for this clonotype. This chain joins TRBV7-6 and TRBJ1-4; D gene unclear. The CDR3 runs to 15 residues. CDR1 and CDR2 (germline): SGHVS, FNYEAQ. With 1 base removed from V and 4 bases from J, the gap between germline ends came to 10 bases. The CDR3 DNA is TGTGCCAGCAGCTTAGGGCACCAGATTAATGAAAAACTGTTTTTT. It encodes CASSLGHQINEKLFF.

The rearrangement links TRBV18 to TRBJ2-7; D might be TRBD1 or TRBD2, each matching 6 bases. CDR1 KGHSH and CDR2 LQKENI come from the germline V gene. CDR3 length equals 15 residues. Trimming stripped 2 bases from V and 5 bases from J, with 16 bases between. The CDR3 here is CASSPSTGAVNEQYF. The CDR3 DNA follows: TGTGCCAGCTCACCATCTACGGGGGCGGTGAACGAGCAGTACTTC. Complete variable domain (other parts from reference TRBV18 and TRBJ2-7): NAGVMQNPRHLVRRRGQEARLRCSPMKGHSHVYWYRQLPEEGLKFMVYLQKENIIDESGMPKERFSAEFPKEGPSILRIQQVVRGDSAAYFCASSPSTGAVNEQYFGPGTRLTVT.

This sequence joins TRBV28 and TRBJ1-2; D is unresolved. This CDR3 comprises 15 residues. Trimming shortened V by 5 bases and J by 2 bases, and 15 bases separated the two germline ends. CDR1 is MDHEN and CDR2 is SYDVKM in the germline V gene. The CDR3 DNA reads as TGTGCCAGCAGTCCGGCTTCGACGTTCAACTATGGCTACACCTTC. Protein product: CASSPASTFNYGYTF.

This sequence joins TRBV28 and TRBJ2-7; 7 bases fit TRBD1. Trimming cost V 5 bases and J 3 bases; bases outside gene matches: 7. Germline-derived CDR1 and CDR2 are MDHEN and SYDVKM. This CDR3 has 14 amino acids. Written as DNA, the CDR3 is TGTGCCAGCAGTCAGGCCGGACAGGTCTACGAGCAGTACTTC. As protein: CASSQAGQVYEQYF.

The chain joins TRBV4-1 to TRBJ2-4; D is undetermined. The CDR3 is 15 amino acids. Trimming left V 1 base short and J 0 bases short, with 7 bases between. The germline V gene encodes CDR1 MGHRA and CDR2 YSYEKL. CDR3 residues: CASSQGVVAKNIQYF. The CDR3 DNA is TGCGCCAGCAGCCAAGGTGTAGTAGCCAAAAACATTCAGTACTTC.

CDR3 bases: TGCGCCAGCAGCCCAGACTCTATTACCTGGTGGCAGTACTTC. Protein sequence: CASSPDSITWWQYF. This chain connects TRBV5-1 to TRBJ2-4; no reliable D call. There are 14 residues in the CDR3. Trimming cost V 4 bases and J 13 bases, with 21 bases left between them. Germline V gives CDR1 SGHRS, CDR2 YFSETQ.

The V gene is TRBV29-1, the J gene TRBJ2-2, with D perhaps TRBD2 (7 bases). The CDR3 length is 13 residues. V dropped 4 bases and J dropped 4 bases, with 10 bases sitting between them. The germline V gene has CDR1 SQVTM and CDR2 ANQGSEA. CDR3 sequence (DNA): TGCAGCGTTGGGGGGGGGCGCACCGGGGAGCTGTTTTTT. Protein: CSVGGGRTGELFF.

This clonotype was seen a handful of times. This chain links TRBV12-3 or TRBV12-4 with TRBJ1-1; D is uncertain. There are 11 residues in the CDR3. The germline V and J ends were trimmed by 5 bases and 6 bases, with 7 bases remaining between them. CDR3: CASSDIAEAFF. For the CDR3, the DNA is TGTGCCAGCAGTGACATTGCTGAAGCTTTCTTT.

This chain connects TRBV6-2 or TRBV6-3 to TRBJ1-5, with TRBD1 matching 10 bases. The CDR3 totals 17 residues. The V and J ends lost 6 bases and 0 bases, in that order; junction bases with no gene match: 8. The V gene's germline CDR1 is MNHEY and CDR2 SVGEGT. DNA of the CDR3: TGTGCCAGCAGCAAGGGACAGGGGCAGCCTAGCAATCAGCCCCAGCATTTT. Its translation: CASSKGQGQPSNQPQHF.

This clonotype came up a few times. The CDR3 here is CASSPGARHSAGELFF. The CDR3 DNA is TGCGCCAGCAGCCCCGGGGCAAGGCATAGTGCCGGGGAGCTGTTTTTT. The chain recombines TRBV5-1 with TRBJ2-2, with D perhaps assigned TRBD1 or TRBD2 (5 bases each). Germline V gives CDR1 SGHRS, CDR2 YFSETQ. CDR3 size: 16 residues. Trimming cost V 4 bases and J 6 bases, with 19 bases left between them.

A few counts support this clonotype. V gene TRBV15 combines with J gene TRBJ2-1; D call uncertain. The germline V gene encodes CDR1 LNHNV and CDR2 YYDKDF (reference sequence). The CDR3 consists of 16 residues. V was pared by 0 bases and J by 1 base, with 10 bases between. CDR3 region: CATSRDRGASYNEQFF. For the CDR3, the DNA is TGTGCCACCAGCAGAGATCGTGGCGCGTCCTACAATGAGCAGTTCTTC.

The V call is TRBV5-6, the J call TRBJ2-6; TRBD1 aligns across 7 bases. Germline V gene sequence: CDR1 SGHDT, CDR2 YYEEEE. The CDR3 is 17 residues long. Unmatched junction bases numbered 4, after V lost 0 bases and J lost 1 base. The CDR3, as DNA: TGTGCCAGCAGCTTGGACAGGGGAAATTCTGGGGCCAACGTCCTGACTTTC. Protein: CASSLDRGNSGANVLTF.

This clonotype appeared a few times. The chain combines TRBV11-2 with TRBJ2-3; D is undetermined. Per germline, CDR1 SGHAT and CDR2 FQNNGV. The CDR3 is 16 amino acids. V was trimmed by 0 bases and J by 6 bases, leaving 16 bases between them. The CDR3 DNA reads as TGTGCCAGCAGCTTAGACGTGGGTTTAGGGTTTGATACGCAGTATTTT. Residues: CASSLDVGLGFDTQYF. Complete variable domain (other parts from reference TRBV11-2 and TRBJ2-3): EAGVAQSPRYKIIEKRQSVAFWCNPISGHATLYWYQQILGQGPKLLIQFQNNGVVDDSQLPKDRFSAERLKGVDSTLKIQPAKLEDSAVYLCASSLDVGLGFDTQYFGPGTRLTVL.

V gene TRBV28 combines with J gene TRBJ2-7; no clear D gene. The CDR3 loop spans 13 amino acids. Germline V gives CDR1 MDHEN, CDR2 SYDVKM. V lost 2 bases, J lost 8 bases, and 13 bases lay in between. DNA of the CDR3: TGTGCCAGCAGTTTAGGGGTCCTGGCTAAGCAGTACTTC. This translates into CASSLGVLAKQYF.

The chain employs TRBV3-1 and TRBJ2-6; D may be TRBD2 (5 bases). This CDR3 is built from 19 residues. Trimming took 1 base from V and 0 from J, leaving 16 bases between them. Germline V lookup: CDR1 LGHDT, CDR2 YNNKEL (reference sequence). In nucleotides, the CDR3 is TGTGCCAGCAGCCAAGTTCGAGGAGGACGGAGCTCTGGGGCCAACGTCCTGACTTTC. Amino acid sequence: CASSQVRGGRSSGANVLTF.

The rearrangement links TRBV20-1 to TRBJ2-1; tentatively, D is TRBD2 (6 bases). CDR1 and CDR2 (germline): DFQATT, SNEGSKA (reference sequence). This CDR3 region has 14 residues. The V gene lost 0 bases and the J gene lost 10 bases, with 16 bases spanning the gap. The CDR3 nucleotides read TGCAGTGCTAGAGATGGCGGGGCGGCCTACGAGCAGTTCTTC. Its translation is CSARDGGAAYEQFF.

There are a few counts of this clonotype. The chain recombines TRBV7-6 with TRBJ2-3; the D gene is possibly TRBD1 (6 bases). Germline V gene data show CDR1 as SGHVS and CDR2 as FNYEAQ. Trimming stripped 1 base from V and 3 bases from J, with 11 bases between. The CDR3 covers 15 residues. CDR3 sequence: CASSLVSGVTDTQYF. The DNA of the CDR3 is TGTGCCAGCAGCTTAGTATCAGGGGTGACAGATACGCAGTATTTT.

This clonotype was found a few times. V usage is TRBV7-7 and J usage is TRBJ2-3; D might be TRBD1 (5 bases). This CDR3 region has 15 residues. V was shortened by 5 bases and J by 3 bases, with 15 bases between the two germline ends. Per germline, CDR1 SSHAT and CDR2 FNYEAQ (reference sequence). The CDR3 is CASSPDDSLTDTQYF. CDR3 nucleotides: TGTGCCAGCAGCCCCGACGACAGCCTAACAGATACGCAGTATTTT.

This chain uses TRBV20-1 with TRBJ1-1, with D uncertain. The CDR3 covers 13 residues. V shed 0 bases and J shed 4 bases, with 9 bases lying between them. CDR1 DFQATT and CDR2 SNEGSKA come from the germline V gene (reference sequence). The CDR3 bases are TGCAGTGCTAGAGATACGGGATTCACTGAAGCTTTCTTT. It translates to CSARDTGFTEAFF.